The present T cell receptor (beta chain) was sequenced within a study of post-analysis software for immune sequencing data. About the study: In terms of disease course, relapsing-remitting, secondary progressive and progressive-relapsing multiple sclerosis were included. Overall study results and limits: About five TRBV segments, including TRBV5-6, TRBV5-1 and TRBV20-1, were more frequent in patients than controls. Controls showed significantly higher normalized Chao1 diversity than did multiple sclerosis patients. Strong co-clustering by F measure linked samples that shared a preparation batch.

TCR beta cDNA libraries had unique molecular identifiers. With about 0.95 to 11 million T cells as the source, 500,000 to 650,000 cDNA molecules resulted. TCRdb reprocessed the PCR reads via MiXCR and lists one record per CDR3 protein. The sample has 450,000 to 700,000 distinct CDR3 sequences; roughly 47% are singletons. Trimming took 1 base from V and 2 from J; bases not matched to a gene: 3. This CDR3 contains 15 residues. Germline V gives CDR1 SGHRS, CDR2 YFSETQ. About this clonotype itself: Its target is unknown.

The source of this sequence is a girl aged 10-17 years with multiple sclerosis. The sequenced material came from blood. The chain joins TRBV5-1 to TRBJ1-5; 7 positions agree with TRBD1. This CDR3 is CASSLSTGGNQPQHF. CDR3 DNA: TGCGCCAGCAGCTTGTCTACAGGGGGCAATCAGCCCCAGCATTTT. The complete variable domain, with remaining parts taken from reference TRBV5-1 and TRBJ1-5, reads KAGVTQTPRYLIKTRGQQVTLSCSPISGHRSVSWYQQTPGQGLQFLFEYFSETQRNKGNFPGRFSGRQFSNSRSEMNVSTLELGDSALYLCASSLSTGGNQPQHFGDGTRLSIL.